A single sample is the source of the 8 T cell receptor beta chains below, sequenced in a study of tumor-infiltrating lymphocytes in localized non-small cell lung cancer. Clones were read by immunoSEQ multiplex PCR, and TCRdb kept only the in-frame ones, dropping some. The sample comprises 6,500 to 7,000 clones, over 65% of which are singletons, and roughly 15% rests with the top ten. The sequenced material came from uninvolved lung tissue not adjacent to the tumor. Source of these receptors: a human donor with non-small cell lung cancer.

About this clone: At one boundary the junction diverges from the germline segment, which might be a read error. The genes are TRBV5-8 and TRBJ1-1, with D unresolved. Per germline, CDR1 SGHTS and CDR2 YDEGEE. The CDR3 covers 16 residues. For the CDR3, the DNA is TGCGCCAGCAGCCAAGATGCGCGGCGCAGGAACACTGAAGCTTTCTTT. It encodes CASSQDARRRNTEAFF.

The chain joins TRBV19 to TRBJ1-1; D call uncertain. V gave up 0 bases and J gave up 4 bases, with 12 bases separating them. Germline loops: CDR1 LNHDA, CDR2 SQIVND (reference sequence). The CDR3 contains 15 residues. This CDR3 reads CASSIDVGVGTEAFF. The DNA of the CDR3 is TGTGCCAGTAGTATAGATGTTGGGGTTGGCACTGAAGCTTTCTTT.

This clone was seen once. The V and J genes are TRBV7-8 and TRBJ1-1; 10 nucleotides agree with TRBD1. Germline CDR1 is SGHVS and CDR2 is FQNEAQ. CDR3 length: 16 amino acids. V lost 5 bases, J lost 1 base, and 7 bases stayed unmatched. The CDR3 region has the DNA TGTGCCAGCAGCCCCCGGGACAGGGGATCGAACACTGAAGCTTTCTTT. Translating it yields CASSPRDRGSNTEAFF.

This clone was observed once. V gene TRBV5-4 combines with J gene TRBJ1-1; possible D gene TRBD1, 6 bases. The germline V gene has CDR1 SGHNT and CDR2 YYREEE (reference sequence). Trimming took 3 bases from V and 8 from J, leaving 14 bases between them. The CDR3 is made up of 13 amino acids. CDR3 protein: CASSSRQEREAFF. The CDR3 DNA follows: TGTGCCAGCAGCTCCCGACAGGAAAGAGAAGCTTTCTTT.

In its sample, this clone is medium-sized. This sequence joins TRBV6-5 and TRBJ1-2; D possibly corresponds to TRBD1 (6 bases). Between the trimmed V and J ends, which lost 7 bases and 5 bases, there was a span of 17 bases. Germline lookup yields CDR1 MNHEY and CDR2 SVGAGI. The CDR3 is 14 amino acids. In nucleotides, the CDR3 is TGTGCCAGCACCGAGGGGGGGACTCGATATGGCTACACCTTC. Protein: CASTEGGTRYGYTF.

The CDR3 DNA follows: TGTGCCAGCCGGCAGATCGAGCAGTACTTC. It specifies CASRQIEQYF. This chain joins TRBV6-1 and TRBJ2-7, with unresolved D. The CDR3 has 10 residues. Per the germline V gene, CDR1 is MNHNS and CDR2 is SASEGT. V shed 8 bases and J shed 6 bases, with 8 bases lying between them.

This chain links TRBV30 with TRBJ2-7; maybe TRBD1 (6 bases). V lost 3 bases to trimming and J lost 5 bases, with 17 bases between them. This CDR3 is 14 amino acids long. Germline V gene data show CDR1 as GTSNPN and CDR2 as SVGIG (reference sequence). In nucleotides, the CDR3 is TGTGCCTGGAGGGGGGACACTTCGTTGAACGAGCAGTACTTC. This codes for CAWRGDTSLNEQYF.

V usage is TRBV20-1 and J usage is TRBJ2-1, with a weak D call TRBD2 (5 bases). This CDR3 comprises 10 residues. Germline assignment: CDR1 DFQATT and CDR2 SNEGSKA (reference sequence). CDR3 DNA: TGCAGCGTAGGGAGCGGTGAGCAGTTCTTC. Encoded protein: CSVGSGEQFF.